This is a list of T cell receptor beta chains from one sample in a study of molecular identifiers for immune sequencing clone quantification. TCRdb reprocessed the PCR reads with MiXCR, giving one entry per CDR3 protein. The repertoire consists of over 550,000 distinct CDR3 sequences, with about 25% occurring once and the leading ten covering around 0.78%. The specimen sequenced was naive CD8+ T cells from blood, with Jurkat cell RNA spiked in. These receptors were taken from a human donor in good health. Some libraries in this study had Jurkat cell RNA spiked in. Both conserved end residues are trimmed from each CDR3. Clone size is stated in some rows and not others, as once, few, many or a class when expanded.

v_gene,abundance,CDR3aa
TRBV19,many,ASSIGASGIQETQY
TRBV20-1,once,SARGRTEAYEQY
TRBV4-3,few,ASSQDVGDYEQY
TRBV13,-,ASSFGRSGVEQY
TRBV4-3,-,ASSPAQGSGELF
TRBV27,-,ASSSLTSGRAVVLGELF
TRBV6-5,many,ASSYGTGGEKLF
TRBV3-1,many,ASSQDWGQHTGELF
TRBV18,many,ASSRDRADTEAF
TRBV20-1,-,SAPGFNSGNTIY
TRBV20-1,few,SARDEGLAGGDTQY
TRBV19,-,TSSPGTGYEQY
TRBV7-6,many,ASSLEGAGGQETQY
TRBV19,many,ASSIGGPTGELF
TRBV29-1,many,SVEGGDTGELF
TRBV20-1,many,SGGRAKETQY
TRBV19,few,ASSSSTLGAYNSPLH
TRBV7-9,few,ASSGLAGPLETQY
TRBV12-3/TRBV12-4,-,ASSPSWPYTGELF
TRBV9,-,ASSADQEAGGPGDEQY
TRBV18,-,ASSPGQYRTDTQY
TRBV7-9,-,ASSLSLGPYSNQPQH
TRBV11-1,-,ASSLWTSGRMTGELF
TRBV4-3,many,ASSPDRTDSNQPQH
TRBV13,many,ASSLRSVGYTEAF
TRBV7-2,many,ASSSLGQGYEQY
TRBV7-9,few,ASSPSTGLANYGYT
TRBV3-1,few,ASSPNLIGASTDTQY
TRBV20-1,few,SARVWDQETQY
TRBV20-1,many,SARDTGLNTGELF
TRBV30,few,AWSDRDGSSYEQY
TRBV28,-,ASSLSGQGWLVGASGSSQETQY
TRBV7-6,few,ASSPVSGGARTGELF
TRBV2,many,ASSEAYKTDTQY
TRBV7-3,many,ASRMGLDVNTGELF
TRBV19,-,ASTSSGSPDTQY
TRBV19,few,ASDEGNTEAF
TRBV3-1,-,ASSQDSGGRNNEQF
TRBV27,few,ASRLYGGATNEKLF
TRBV4-2,many,ASSQDLRTEAF
TRBV7-9,once,AGSSHREAWQPQH
TRBV5-1,-,ASSYGTDHEQF
TRBV12-3/TRBV12-4,many,ASSSLTGGLANVLT
TRBV4-3,-,ASSQDYGQGSYEQY
TRBV13,many,ASSPTAGRGTDTQY
TRBV7-2,many,ASSLAEDDSGSSDTQY
TRBV7-9,many,ASSLVRGHLNTGELF
TRBV6-5,-,ASSYSPGLSTKNIQY
TRBV19,-,ASSMVLSSYNEQF
TRBV4-3,many,ASSQEDRDNEQF
TRBV23-1,few,ASSQQGSTEAF